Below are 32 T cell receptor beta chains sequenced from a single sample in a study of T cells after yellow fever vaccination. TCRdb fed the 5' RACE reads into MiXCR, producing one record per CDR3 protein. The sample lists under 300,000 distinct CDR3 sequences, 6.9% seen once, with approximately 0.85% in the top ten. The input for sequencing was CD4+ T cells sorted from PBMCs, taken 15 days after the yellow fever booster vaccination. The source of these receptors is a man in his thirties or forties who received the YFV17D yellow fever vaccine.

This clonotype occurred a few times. The CDR3 protein is CASSYRGDNYGYTF. Written as DNA, the CDR3 is TGTGCCAGCAGCTACAGGGGAGACAACTATGGCTACACCTTC. The chain joins TRBV7-8 to TRBJ1-2, with 7 bases fitting TRBD1. V shed 4 bases, J shed 2 bases, and the junction held 4 bases outside the gene matches. Germline CDR1 SGHVS, CDR2 FQNEAQ. CDR3 length equals 14 residues.

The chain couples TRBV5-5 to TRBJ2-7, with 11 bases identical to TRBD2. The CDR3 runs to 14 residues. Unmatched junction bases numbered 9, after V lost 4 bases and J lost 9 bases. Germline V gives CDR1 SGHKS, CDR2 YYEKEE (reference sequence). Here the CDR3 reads CASSPGLAGGRQYF. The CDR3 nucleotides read TGTGCCAGCAGCCCCGGGCTAGCGGGAGGACGGCAGTACTTC.

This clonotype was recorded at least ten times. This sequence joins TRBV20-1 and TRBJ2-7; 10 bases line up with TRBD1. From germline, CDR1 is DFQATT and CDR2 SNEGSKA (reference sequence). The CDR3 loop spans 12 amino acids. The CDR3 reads CSAGTGVYEQYF. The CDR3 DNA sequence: TGCAGCGCAGGGACAGGGGTGTACGAGCAGTACTTC.

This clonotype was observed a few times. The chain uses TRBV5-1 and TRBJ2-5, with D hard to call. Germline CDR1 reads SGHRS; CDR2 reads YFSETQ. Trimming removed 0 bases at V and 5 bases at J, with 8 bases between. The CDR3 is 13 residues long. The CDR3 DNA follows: TGCGCCAGCAGCTTGGACACTCTGGAGACCCAGTACTTC. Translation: CASSLDTLETQYF.

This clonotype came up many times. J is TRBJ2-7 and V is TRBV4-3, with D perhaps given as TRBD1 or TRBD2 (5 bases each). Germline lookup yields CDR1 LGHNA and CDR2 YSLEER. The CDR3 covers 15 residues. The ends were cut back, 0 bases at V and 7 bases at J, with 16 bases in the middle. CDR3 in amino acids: CASSQDGTVLGEQYF. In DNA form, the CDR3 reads TGCGCCAGCAGCCAAGATGGGACGGTCCTCGGTGAGCAGTACTTC.

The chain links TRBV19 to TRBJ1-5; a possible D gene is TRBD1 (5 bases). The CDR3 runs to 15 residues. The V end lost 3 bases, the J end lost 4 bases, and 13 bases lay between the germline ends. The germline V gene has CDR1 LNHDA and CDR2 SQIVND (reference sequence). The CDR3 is CASSIEGLANQPQHF. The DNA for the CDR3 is TGTGCCAGTAGTATTGAGGGGTTGGCAAATCAGCCCCAGCATTTT.

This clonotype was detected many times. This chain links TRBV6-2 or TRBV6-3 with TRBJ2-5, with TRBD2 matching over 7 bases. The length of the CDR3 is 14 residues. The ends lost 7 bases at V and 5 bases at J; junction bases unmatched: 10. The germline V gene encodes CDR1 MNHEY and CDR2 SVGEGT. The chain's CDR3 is CASTRVAGVETQYF. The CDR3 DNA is TGTGCCAGCACCCGAGTGGCGGGAGTGGAGACCCAGTACTTC.

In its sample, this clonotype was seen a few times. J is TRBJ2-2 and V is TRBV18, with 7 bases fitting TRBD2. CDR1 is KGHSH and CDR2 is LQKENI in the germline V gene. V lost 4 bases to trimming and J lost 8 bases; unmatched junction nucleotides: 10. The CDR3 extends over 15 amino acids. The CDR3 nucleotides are TGTGCCAGCTCACATGCTAGCGGCGACTTGGGGGAGCTGTTTTTT. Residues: CASSHASGDLGELFF.

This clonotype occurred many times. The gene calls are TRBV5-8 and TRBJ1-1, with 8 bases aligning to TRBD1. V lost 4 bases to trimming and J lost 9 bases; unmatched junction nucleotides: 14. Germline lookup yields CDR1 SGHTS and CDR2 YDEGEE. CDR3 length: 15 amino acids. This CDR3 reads CASSRPEDRGEKAFF. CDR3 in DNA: TGTGCCAGCAGCCGTCCCGAAGACAGGGGCGAAAAAGCTTTCTTT.

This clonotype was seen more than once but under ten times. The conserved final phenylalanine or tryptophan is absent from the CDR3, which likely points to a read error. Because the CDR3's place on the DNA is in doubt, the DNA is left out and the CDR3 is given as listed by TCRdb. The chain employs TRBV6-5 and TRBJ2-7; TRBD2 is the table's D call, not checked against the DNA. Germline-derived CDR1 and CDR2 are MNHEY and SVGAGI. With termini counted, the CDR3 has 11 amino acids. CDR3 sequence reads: CASPLRGPGGL.

The CDR3 loop reads CSSTGLAGDTQYF. As DNA, the CDR3 is TGCAGCTCAACGGGACTAGCGGGAGATACGCAGTATTTT. The gene calls are TRBV20-1 and TRBJ2-3, with 12 nucleotides matching TRBD2. CDR3 length: 13 amino acids. Germline V lookup: CDR1 DFQATT, CDR2 SNEGSKA (reference sequence).

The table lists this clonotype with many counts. CDR3 loop: CASSYRGDTQYF. CDR3 DNA sequence: TGTGCCAGCAGTTATCGAGGCGATACGCAGTATTTT. The chain has TRBV6-2 or TRBV6-3 and TRBJ2-3; D is ambiguous. Germline values: CDR1 MNHEY, CDR2 SVGEGT. CDR3 length: 12 amino acids. The germline V and J ends were trimmed by 3 bases and 6 bases, with 7 bases remaining between them.

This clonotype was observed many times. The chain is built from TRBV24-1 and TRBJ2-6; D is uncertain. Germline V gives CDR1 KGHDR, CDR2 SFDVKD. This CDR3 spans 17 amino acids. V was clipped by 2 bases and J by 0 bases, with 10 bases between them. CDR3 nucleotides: TGTGCCACCAGTGATTCGCGGCTACCCTCTGGGGCCAACGTCCTGACTTTC. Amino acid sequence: CATSDSRLPSGANVLTF.

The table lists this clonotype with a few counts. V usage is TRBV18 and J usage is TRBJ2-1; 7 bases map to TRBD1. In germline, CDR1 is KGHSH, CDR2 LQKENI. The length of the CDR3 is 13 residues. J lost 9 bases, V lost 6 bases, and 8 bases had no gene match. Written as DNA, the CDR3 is TGTGCCAGCTCTCCCACAGGGGTTAGTGAGCAGTTCTTC. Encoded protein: CASSPTGVSEQFF.

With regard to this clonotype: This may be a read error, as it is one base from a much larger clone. The CDR3 bases are TGTGCCAGCAGGGAGCAGGGAGAGCAGCCCCAGCATTTT. Amino acid sequence: CASREQGEQPQHF. The chain is built from TRBV28 and TRBJ1-5; possibly TRBD1 for D (5 bases). The CDR3 length is 13 residues. Germline values: CDR1 MDHEN, CDR2 SYDVKM. V lost 6 bases to trimming and J lost 7 bases, with 13 bases between them.

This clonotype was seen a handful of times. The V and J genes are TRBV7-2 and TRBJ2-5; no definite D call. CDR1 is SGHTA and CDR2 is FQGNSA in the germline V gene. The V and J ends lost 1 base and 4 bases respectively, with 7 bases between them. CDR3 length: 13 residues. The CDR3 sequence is CASSLESRETQYF. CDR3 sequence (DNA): TGTGCCAGCAGCTTAGAAAGCAGAGAGACCCAGTACTTC. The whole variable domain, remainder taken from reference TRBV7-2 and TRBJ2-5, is GAGVSQSPSNKVTEKGKDVELRCDPISGHTALYWYRQSLGQGLEFLIYFQGNSAPDKSGLPSDRFSAERTGGSVSTLTIQRTQQEDSAVYLCASSLESRETQYFGPGTRLLVL.

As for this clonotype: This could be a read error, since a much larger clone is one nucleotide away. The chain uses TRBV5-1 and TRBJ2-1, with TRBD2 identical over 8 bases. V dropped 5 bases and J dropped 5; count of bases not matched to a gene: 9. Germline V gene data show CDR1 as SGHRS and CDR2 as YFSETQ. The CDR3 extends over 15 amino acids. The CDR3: CASRPSGSSDNEQFF. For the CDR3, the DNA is TGCGCCAGCAGGCCAAGCGGGAGTAGTGACAATGAGCAGTTCTTC. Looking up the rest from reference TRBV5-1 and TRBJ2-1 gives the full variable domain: KAGVTQTPRYLIKTRGQQVTLSCSPISGHRSVSWYQQTPGQGLQFLFEYFSETQRNKGNFPGRFSGRQFSNSRSEMNVSTLELGDSALYLCASRPSGSSDNEQFFGPGTRLTVL.

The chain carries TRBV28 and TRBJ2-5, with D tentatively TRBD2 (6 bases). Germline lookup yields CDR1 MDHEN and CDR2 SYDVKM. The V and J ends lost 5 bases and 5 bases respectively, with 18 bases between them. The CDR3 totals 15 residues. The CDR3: CASSPRDFLSETQYF. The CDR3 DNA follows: TGTGCCAGCAGTCCCCGGGACTTCCTCTCCGAGACCCAGTACTTC.

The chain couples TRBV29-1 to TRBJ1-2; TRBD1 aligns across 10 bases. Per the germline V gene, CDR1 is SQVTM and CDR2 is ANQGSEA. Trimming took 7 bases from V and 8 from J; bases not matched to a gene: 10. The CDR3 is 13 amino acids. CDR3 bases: TGCAGCGCCCGGGACAGGGGCCGAGGGGGCTACACCTTC. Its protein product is CSARDRGRGGYTF.

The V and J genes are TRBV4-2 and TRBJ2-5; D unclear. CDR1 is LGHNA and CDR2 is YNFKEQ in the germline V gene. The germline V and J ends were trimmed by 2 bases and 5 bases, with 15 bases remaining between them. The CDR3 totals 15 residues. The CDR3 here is CASSQNTLRSETQYF. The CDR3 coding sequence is TGTGCCAGCAGCCAAAATACCCTTAGGTCGGAGACCCAGTACTTC.

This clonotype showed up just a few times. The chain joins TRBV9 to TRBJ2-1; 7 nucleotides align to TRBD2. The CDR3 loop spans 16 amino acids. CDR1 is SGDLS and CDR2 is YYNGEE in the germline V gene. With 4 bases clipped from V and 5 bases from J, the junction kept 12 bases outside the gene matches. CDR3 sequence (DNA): TGTGCCAGCAGCCGCCGAACCGGGACTACAAACAATGAGCAGTTCTTC. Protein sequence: CASSRRTGTTNNEQFF. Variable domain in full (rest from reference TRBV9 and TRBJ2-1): DSGVTQTPKHLITATGQRVTLRCSPRSGDLSVYWYQQSLDQGLQFLIQYYNGEERAKGNILERFSAQQFPDLHSELNLSSLELGDSALYFCASSRRTGTTNNEQFFGPGTRLTVL.

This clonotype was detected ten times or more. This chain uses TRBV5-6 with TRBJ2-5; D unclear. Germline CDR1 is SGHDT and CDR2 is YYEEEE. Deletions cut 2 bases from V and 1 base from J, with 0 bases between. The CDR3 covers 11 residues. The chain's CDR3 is CASSFQETQYF. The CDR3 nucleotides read TGTGCCAGCAGCTTCCAAGAGACCCAGTACTTC.

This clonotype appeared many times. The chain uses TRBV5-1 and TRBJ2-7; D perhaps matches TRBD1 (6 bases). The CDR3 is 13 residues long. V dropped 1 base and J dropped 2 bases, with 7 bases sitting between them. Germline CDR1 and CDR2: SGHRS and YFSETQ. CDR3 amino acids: CASSLPGAYEQYF. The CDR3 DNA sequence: TGCGCCAGCAGCTTGCCAGGGGCCTACGAGCAGTACTTC.

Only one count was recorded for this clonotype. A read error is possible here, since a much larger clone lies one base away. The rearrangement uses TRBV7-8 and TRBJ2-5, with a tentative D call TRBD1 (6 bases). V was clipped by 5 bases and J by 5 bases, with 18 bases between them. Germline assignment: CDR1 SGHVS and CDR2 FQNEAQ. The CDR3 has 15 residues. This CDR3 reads CASSPVGVGHETQYF. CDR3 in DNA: TGTGCCAGCAGCCCCGTGGGAGTGGGACACGAGACCCAGTACTTC. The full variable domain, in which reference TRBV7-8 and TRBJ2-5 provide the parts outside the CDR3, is GAGVSQSPRYKVAKRGQDVALRCDPISGHVSLFWYQQALGQGPEFLTYFQNEAQLDKSGLPSDRFFAERPEGSVSTLKIQRTQQEDSAVYLCASSPVGVGHETQYFGPGTRLLVL.

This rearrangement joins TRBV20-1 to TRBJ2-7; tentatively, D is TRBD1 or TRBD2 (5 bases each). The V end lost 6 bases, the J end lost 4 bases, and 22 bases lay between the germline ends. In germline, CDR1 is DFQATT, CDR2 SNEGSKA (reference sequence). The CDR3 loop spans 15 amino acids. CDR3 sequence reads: CSAANAGARAYEQYF. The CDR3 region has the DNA TGCAGTGCGGCGAACGCCGGGGCTCGAGCTTACGAGCAGTACTTC.

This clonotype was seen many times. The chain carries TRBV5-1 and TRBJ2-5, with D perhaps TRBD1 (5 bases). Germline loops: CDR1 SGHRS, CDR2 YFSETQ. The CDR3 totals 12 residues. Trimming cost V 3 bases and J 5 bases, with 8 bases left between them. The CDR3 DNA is TGCGCCAGCAGCTCCAACAGGGAGACCCAGTACTTC. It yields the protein CASSSNRETQYF.

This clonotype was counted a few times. The CDR3 DNA reads TGTGCCAGCAGTTTTGAGGGCCCCAACACTGAAGCTTTCTTT. Translation: CASSFEGPNTEAFF. The chain carries TRBV27 and TRBJ1-1; D ambiguous. Trimming removed 3 bases at V and 2 bases at J, with 10 bases between. CDR1 and CDR2 (germline): MNHEY, SMNVEV (reference sequence). The CDR3 length is 14 residues.

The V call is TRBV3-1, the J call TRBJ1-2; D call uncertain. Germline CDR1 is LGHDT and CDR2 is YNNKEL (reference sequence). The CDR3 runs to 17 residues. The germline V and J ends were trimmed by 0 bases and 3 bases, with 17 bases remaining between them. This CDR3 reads CASSQDRRLRQDYGYTF. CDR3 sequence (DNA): TGTGCCAGCAGCCAAGATCGCAGGCTGCGGCAGGACTATGGCTACACCTTC.

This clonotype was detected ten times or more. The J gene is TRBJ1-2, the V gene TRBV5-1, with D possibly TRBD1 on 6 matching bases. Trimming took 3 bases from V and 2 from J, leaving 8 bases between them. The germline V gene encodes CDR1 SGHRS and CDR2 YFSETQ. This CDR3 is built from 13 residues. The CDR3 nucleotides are TGCGCCAGCAGCTCCGGACAGAACTATGGCTACACCTTC. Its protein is CASSSGQNYGYTF.

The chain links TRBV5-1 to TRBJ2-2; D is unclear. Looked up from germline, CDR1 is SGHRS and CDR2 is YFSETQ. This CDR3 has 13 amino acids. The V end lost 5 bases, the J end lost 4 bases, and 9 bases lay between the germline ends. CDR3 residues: CASSWPSTGELFF. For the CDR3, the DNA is TGCGCCAGCAGTTGGCCCAGCACCGGGGAGCTGTTTTTT.

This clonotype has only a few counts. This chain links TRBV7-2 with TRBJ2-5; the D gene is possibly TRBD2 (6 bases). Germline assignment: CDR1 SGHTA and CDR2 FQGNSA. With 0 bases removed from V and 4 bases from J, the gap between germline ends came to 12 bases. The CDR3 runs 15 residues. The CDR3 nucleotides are TGTGCCAGCAGCTTAGCGCGGGGAGCGGGAGAGACCCAGTACTTC. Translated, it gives CASSLARGAGETQYF. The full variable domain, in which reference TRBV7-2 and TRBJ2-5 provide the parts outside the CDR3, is GAGVSQSPSNKVTEKGKDVELRCDPISGHTALYWYRQSLGQGLEFLIYFQGNSAPDKSGLPSDRFSAERTGGSVSTLTIQRTQQEDSAVYLCASSLARGAGETQYFGPGTRLLVL.

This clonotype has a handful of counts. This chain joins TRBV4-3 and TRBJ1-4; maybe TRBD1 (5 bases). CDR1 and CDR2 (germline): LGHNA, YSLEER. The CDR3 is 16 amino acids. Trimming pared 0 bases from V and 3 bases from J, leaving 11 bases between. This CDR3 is CASSQDAGGANEKLFF. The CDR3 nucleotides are TGCGCCAGCAGCCAAGATGCGGGAGGGGCTAATGAAAAACTGTTTTTT.